This entry concerns a single TCR beta chain. Its antigen remains undetermined. No much larger clone exists at a distance of one base, and base qualities are not known. The time point label corresponds to: about 28 days (+/-7) after the second vaccine dose. AZD1222 recipients given second doses at about 4 weeks or at about 12 weeks were pooled, since spike-specific TCR depth and breadth were not found to differ between the two schedules. Vaccinee samples came from UK trials COV001 and COV002, including a single-blind randomized controlled phase 2/3 trial of AZD1222 (ChAdOx1 nCoV-19) in healthy adults. For TCRbeta chain sequencing, PBMC samples from trial participants were taken at day 0 and at day 28 after the second dose. This sample is part of a study of T cell responses to AZD1222 COVID-19 vaccine (dated by TCRdb to the early 2020s). Background on the whole study: A total of about 250 trial participants underwent TCR sequencing, of whom roughly 210 had received two doses of AZD1222 and about 25 had received two doses of the MenACWY control vaccine. Trial participants were enrolled into age subgroups of 18-55, 56-69 and 70-plus years, which contained about 150, 28 and 57 TCR-sequenced participants, respectively. The full study reports these points: Conclusions about previously exposed vaccinees are limited, since just 6 or 7 AZD1222 recipients were seropositive for SARS-CoV-2 at baseline. Reportedly, close to half of the unique spike-specific TCRs recognized epitopes lying outside the regions that are mutated in the B.1.351 and B.1.1.7 variants. Because no samples from the day 14 peak response were available, repertoires could be characterized only after the peak T cell response. Most participants were white British and females outnumbered males, and the authors suggested that clonal diversity may have been underestimated. In the small 56-69-year group, the increase in depth fell short of significance, most likely because of low power. CD4 TCRs associated with the vaccine covered the entire spike protein, and the dominant responses were in regions 160-218 and 743-854. A significant rise in spike-specific TCR breadth and depth was observed after two AZD1222 doses relative to day 0 and relative to MenACWY recipients.

The CDR3 regions of human TCRbeta chains were subjected to immunosequencing. Under the source paper's analysis protocol: Repertoire TCRs were checked for matches against a reference library of SARS-CoV-2-specific TCRs that had been generated using the MIRA antigen-specificity platform. Breadth was defined as the fraction of unique TCRs that were SARS-CoV-2-associated. Depth was defined as the fraction of total T cells that were SARS-CoV-2-associated. Using the MIRA data, each spike-specific TCR was assigned both to the spike region to which the TCR was reactive and to a CD4 or CD8 class. Log10-transformed breadth and depth values were compared by one-way ANOVA with Sidak's multiple comparisons tests. As stored in TCRdb, this immuneACCESS dataset retains in-frame rearrangements with V and J assigned. A fraction of the clones does not appear; measured against another copy, unresolved V genes explain less than half of the discrepancy, and the remainder lacks a known reason. From that table come the V and J calls and clone size; the DNA was used to work out D and trimming. Across this sample there are 45,000 to 65,000 clones, with about 91% seen only once. Jointly, the top ten make up approximately 2.6% of the sample.

From the cysteine up to the phenylalanine, the CDR3 has a length of 18 residues. Only the CDR3 DNA stays, 54 bases, in frame from base 1. The sequence was collected from an adult who received the AZD1222 COVID-19 vaccine. The chain uses TRBV12-2 and TRBJ1-1; the table's D call TRBD1 went unverified against the DNA. TRBV12-2 is termed a pseudogene. This specimen was peripheral blood, taken 28 days after the second AZD1222 dose. The sequence in DNA is TGTGCAAGTCGCGTAATCTCCAGGGGCGCCGGTATGAACACTGAAGCTTTCTTT. Its amino acids are CASRVISRGAGMNTEAFF.